The T cell receptor beta chain described here comes from a study of cytomegalovirus exposure and HLA in healthy donors. Vbeta (60) and Jbeta (13) primers were used in the PCR. Here immunoSEQ multiplex PCR was the method, and the copy in TCRdb shows in-frame clones only, minus some. The table shows 150,000 to 200,000 clones, with 70% to 85% occurring only once. On this clone itself: Its antigen remains unidentified.

At collection, donors were nominally healthy, but unrecorded immune exposures were probable. Trimming took 0 bases from V and 5 from J, leaving 10 bases between them. The CDR3 is 14 amino acids. Germline CDR1 is MGHRA and CDR2 is YSYEKL. Study results and limitations: Later work found most CMV-associated TCR beta chains apparently HLA-restricted. The authors later found TCR association rates varying by HLA locus, with DRB1 most and HLA-C fewest. Most TCR sequences were uncommon, yet certain public TCRs appeared in many donors.

The chain recombines TRBV4-1 with TRBJ1-2, with a tentative D call TRBD1 (6 bases). This TCR derives from a woman in her 30s in good health and CMV-seropositive. What was sequenced was PBMCs. The CDR3 spells CASSQEGGIYGYTF. In DNA form, the CDR3 reads TGCGCCAGCAGCCAAGAAGGGGGTATATATGGCTACACCTTC.